These 20 T cell receptor beta chains share one sample of origin, sequenced in a study of cytotoxic CD8 clonotypes in ibrutinib-treated CLL. Data came from immunoSEQ multiplex PCR; TCRdb stores just in-frame clones and leaves some out. Of over 250,000 clones in the sample, approximately 76% were seen once. Source: PBMCs, taken at disease progression, from a patient treated with ibrutinib. All receptors come from a human donor with chronic lymphocytic leukemia.

This chain connects TRBV10-3 to TRBJ2-1; D ambiguous. With 3 bases removed from V and 7 bases from J, the gap between germline ends came to 4 bases. The CDR3 has 11 residues. Germline CDR1 ENHRY, CDR2 SYGVKD. DNA of the CDR3: TGTGCCATCAGTGACGGAAATGAGCAGTTCTTC. This translates into CAISDGNEQFF.

The chain joins TRBV18 to TRBJ2-7; 11 positions agree with TRBD1. After removal of 5 bases from V and 3 bases from J, the junction contained 6 bases not matched to a gene. Germline-derived CDR1 and CDR2 are KGHSH and LQKENI. CDR3 size: 15 residues. CDR3 loop: CASSSRDRGNYEQYF. The CDR3 coding sequence is TGTGCCAGCTCAAGCCGGGACAGGGGGAACTACGAGCAGTACTTC.

The rearrangement joins TRBV5-6 to TRBJ1-1, with D tentatively TRBD1 (5 bases). The germline V gene encodes CDR1 SGHDT and CDR2 YYEEEE. Trimming removed 1 base at V and 0 bases at J, with 13 bases between. The CDR3 has 16 amino acids. The CDR3 here is CASSLLGRSMNTEAFF. The CDR3 DNA reads TGTGCCAGCAGCTTGCTGGGGCGATCTATGAACACTGAAGCTTTCTTT. Complete variable domain (other parts from reference TRBV5-6 and TRBJ1-1): DAGVTQSPTHLIKTRGQQVTLRCSPKSGHDTVSWYQQALGQGPQFIFQYYEEEERQRGNFPDRFSGHQFPNYSSELNVNALLLGDSALYLCASSLLGRSMNTEAFFGQGTRLTVV.

The J gene is TRBJ1-3, the V gene TRBV7-3, with 9 bases fitting TRBD1. This CDR3 region has 18 residues. Germline values: CDR1 SGHTA, CDR2 FQGTGA. Losses at the gene ends were 3 bases for V and 1 base for J; bases not matched to a gene: 10. DNA of the CDR3: TGTGCCAGCAGCTTTAACACACAGGGGGCTATGTCTGGAAACACCATATATTTT. It is translated as CASSFNTQGAMSGNTIYF.

The CDR3 DNA reads as TGTGCCAGCAGCTTATTAGGGGGCCTTAACTATGGCTACACCTTC. Amino acids: CASSLLGGLNYGYTF. V usage is TRBV7-9 and J usage is TRBJ1-2; 7 bases fit TRBD1. This CDR3 contains 15 residues. Germline CDR1 reads SEHNR; CDR2 reads FQNEAQ (reference sequence). The V segment lost 2 bases and the J segment 1 base; nucleotides outside the gene matches: 4.

The gene calls are TRBV11-2 and TRBJ2-7; the D gene could be TRBD1 or TRBD2 (5 bases each). CDR3 size: 13 residues. The germline gives CDR1 SGHAT, CDR2 FQNNGV. V lost 7 bases and J lost 1, with 11 bases in between. In DNA, the CDR3 is TGTGCCAGCACCGTTTGGGGGTCCTACGAGCAGTACTTC. It encodes CASTVWGSYEQYF.

The V call is TRBV9, the J call TRBJ2-7; TRBD2 agrees at 9 bases. CDR1 and CDR2 (germline): SGDLS, YYNGEE. The CDR3 contains 15 residues. Trimming cost V 3 bases and J 0 bases; bases outside gene matches: 4. CDR3 protein: CASSASGTSSYEQYF. The CDR3 coding sequence is TGTGCCAGCAGCGCTAGCGGGACGAGCTCCTACGAGCAGTACTTC.

This chain connects TRBV5-4 to TRBJ2-1; D assignment may be TRBD1 or TRBD2 (5 bases each). Looked up from germline, CDR1 is SGHNT and CDR2 is YYREEE (reference sequence). V lost 4 bases to trimming and J lost 3 bases, with 14 bases between them. The CDR3 sequence is 15 residues long. CDR3: CASSLGRSLYNEQFF. The DNA for the CDR3 is TGTGCCAGCAGCCTGGGACGCTCACTCTACAATGAGCAGTTCTTC.

V is TRBV7-9 and J is TRBJ2-1; the D gene is possibly TRBD1 (6 bases). V was cut by 5 bases and J by 1 base, with 15 bases left in between. Per the germline V gene, CDR1 is SEHNR and CDR2 is FQNEAQ (reference sequence). CDR3 size: 16 residues. The CDR3 DNA reads TGTGCCAGCAGCACCCCGACAGGACAGTCCTACAATGAGCAGTTCTTC. Protein: CASSTPTGQSYNEQFF. Using reference TRBV7-9 and TRBJ2-1 for the parts outside the CDR3, the full variable domain is DTGVSQNPRHKITKRGQNVTFRCDPISEHNRLYWYRQTLGQGPEFLTYFQNEAQLEKSRLLSDRFSAERPKGSFSTLEIQRTEQGDSAMYLCASSTPTGQSYNEQFFGPGTRLTVL.

The rearrangement links TRBV4-1 to TRBJ1-2; D is possibly TRBD1 (6 bases). The CDR3 runs 13 residues. Germline loops: CDR1 MGHRA, CDR2 YSYEKL. V shed 1 base and J shed 7 bases, with 10 bases lying between them. CDR3 in amino acids: CASSQVGGPGYTF. The CDR3 nucleotides read TGCGCCAGCAGCCAAGTCGGGGGCCCTGGCTACACCTTC.

This rearrangement joins TRBV27 to TRBJ2-1; D is unclear. The CDR3 has 15 residues. Trimming pared 5 bases from V and 0 bases from J, leaving 11 bases between. Germline V gene lookup returns CDR1 MNHEY and CDR2 SMNVEV (reference sequence). The chain's CDR3 is CASSRVPSSYNEQFF. The DNA for the CDR3 is TGTGCCAGCAGTAGGGTCCCCTCCTCCTACAATGAGCAGTTCTTC.

The chain has TRBV9 and TRBJ2-3; TRBD2 aligns across 11 bases. CDR1 is SGDLS and CDR2 is YYNGEE in the germline V gene. CDR3 length: 18 residues. Trimming removed 1 base from V and 6 bases from J; junction bases left unmatched: 13. CDR3 loop: CASSVSPPTSGGGDTQYF. CDR3 nucleotide sequence: TGTGCCAGCAGCGTAAGCCCCCCCACTAGCGGGGGTGGGGATACGCAGTATTTT. The variable domain in full, completed from reference TRBV9 and TRBJ2-3, reads DSGVTQTPKHLITATGQRVTLRCSPRSGDLSVYWYQQSLDQGLQFLIQYYNGEERAKGNILERFSAQQFPDLHSELNLSSLELGDSALYFCASSVSPPTSGGGDTQYFGPGTRLTVL.

The chain combines TRBV5-1 with TRBJ1-5, with D uncertain. CDR3 length: 10 residues. CDR1 and CDR2 from the germline V gene are SGHRS and YFSETQ. The germline V and J ends were trimmed by 0 bases and 10 bases, with 2 bases remaining between them. The chain's CDR3 is CASSLAPQHF. Written as DNA, the CDR3 is TGCGCCAGCAGCTTGGCCCCCCAGCATTTT.

The rearrangement joins TRBV15 to TRBJ2-5; D unresolved. Germline V lookup: CDR1 LNHNV, CDR2 YYDKDF (reference sequence). The length of the CDR3 is 15 residues. V lost 0 bases to trimming and J lost 2 bases, with 10 bases between them. This chain's CDR3 is CATSRDLAEQETQYF. CDR3 coding DNA: TGTGCCACCAGCAGAGATTTAGCCGAGCAAGAGACCCAGTACTTC. The variable domain in full, with the rest retrieved from reference TRBV15 and TRBJ2-5, is DAMVIQNPRYQVTQFGKPVTLSCSQTLNHNVMYWYQQKSSQAPKLLFHYYDKDFNNEADTPDNFQSRRPNTSFCFLDIRSPGLGDTAMYLCATSRDLAEQETQYFGPGTRLLVL.

This clone was recorded once. The V call is TRBV2, the J call TRBJ2-5; D might be TRBD2 (6 bases). The CDR3 consists of 16 residues. From germline, CDR1 is SNHLY and CDR2 FYNNEI. Trimming stripped 2 bases from V and 4 bases from J, with 17 bases between. The CDR3 is CASSESGWGVGETQYF. The CDR3 nucleotides are TGTGCCAGCAGTGAAAGTGGGTGGGGGGTTGGAGAGACCCAGTACTTC. The full variable domain, in which reference TRBV2 and TRBJ2-5 provide the parts outside the CDR3, is EPEVTQTPSHQVTQMGQEVILRCVPISNHLYFYWYRQILGQKVEFLVSFYNNEISEKSEIFDDQFSVERPDGSNFTLKIRSTKLEDSAMYFCASSESGWGVGETQYFGPGTRLLVL.

The sample holds a few counts of this clone. The rearrangement joins TRBV10-3 to TRBJ1-4; TRBD1 might be the D (5 bases). The CDR3 loop spans 15 amino acids. The V end lost 6 bases, the J end lost 5 bases, and 16 bases lay between the germline ends. Germline V gives CDR1 ENHRY, CDR2 SYGVKD. The CDR3 coding sequence is TGTGCCATCAGGAAGGAAGGGGCGAGGAATGAAAAACTGTTTTTT. Amino acids: CAIRKEGARNEKLFF.

This rearrangement joins TRBV7-8 to TRBJ1-1; D is unresolved. The ends were cut back, 5 bases at V and 8 bases at J, with 15 bases in the middle. This CDR3 has 13 amino acids. Germline CDR1 is SGHVS and CDR2 is FQNEAQ. CDR3 sequence reads: CASSPAPIIEAFF. The CDR3 DNA reads as TGTGCCAGCAGCCCGGCCCCTATTATAGAAGCTTTCTTT. Variable domain in full (rest from reference TRBV7-8 and TRBJ1-1): GAGVSQSPRYKVAKRGQDVALRCDPISGHVSLFWYQQALGQGPEFLTYFQNEAQLDKSGLPSDRFFAERPEGSVSTLKIQRTQQEDSAVYLCASSPAPIIEAFFGQGTRLTVV.

The chain is built from TRBV10-1 and TRBJ2-2; D is uncertain. The CDR3 runs 14 residues. Germline V CDR1 and CDR2: WNHNN, SYGVQD (reference sequence). V lost 2 bases and J 5 bases, leaving 9 bases between the germline ends. In DNA form, the CDR3 reads TGCGCCAGCAGTGAGGCCACGGAAACCGGGGAGCTGTTTTTT. It yields the protein CASSEATETGELFF.

The chain employs TRBV7-3 and TRBJ2-2; 11 bases line up with TRBD2. From germline, CDR1 is SGHTA and CDR2 FQGTGA. The CDR3 covers 16 residues. V gave up 3 bases and J gave up 4 bases; unmatched junction bases: 4. CDR3 nucleotides: TGTGCCAGCAGCTTCTCTAGCGGGGGGCCCACCGGGGAGCTGTTTTTT. Translating gives CASSFSSGGPTGELFF.

This chain uses TRBV9 with TRBJ1-2; D gene unclear. Germline V CDR1 and CDR2: SGDLS, YYNGEE. The CDR3 extends over 14 amino acids. V lost 2 bases to trimming and J lost 3 bases, with 11 bases between them. Here the CDR3 DNA reads TGTGCCAGCAGCGTCGATACGGGAGACTATGGCTACACCTTC. Translation: CASSVDTGDYGYTF.